The next 15 T cell receptor beta chains were all read from a single sample in a study of metastatic and nonmetastatic thyroid tumors (dated by TCRdb to the early 2020s). No treatment had been received by any patient before thyroid surgery. Preparation of the library involved PCR. Data came from an Illumina HiSeq 4000. Through fastp at Q25 and MiXCR, TCRdb rebuilt clones from the public reads, retaining in-frame beta chains. Within this sample are 20,000 or so clones, with 20% to 25% of them counted one time only. About 10% of the sample is taken by the ten largest. The material sequenced was tumor tissue. These receptors originate from a male donor with papillary thyroid cancer or a benign thyroid nodule (not recorded which). Some clones in this sample may be carry-over from other donors' samples.

Concerning this clone itself: One end of the junction is discordant with germline, which a read error may explain. The chain uses TRBV7-3 and TRBJ2-3; 7 bases line up with TRBD2. From germline, CDR1 is SGHTA and CDR2 FQGTGA. The CDR3 spans 18 residues. The CDR3 loop reads CASRLRASGSGWTDTQYF. Written as DNA, the CDR3 is TGTGCCAGCCGCTTAAGGGCTAGCGGTAGTGGTTGGACAGATACGCAGTATTTT.

This clone was recorded at least ten times. V and J are TRBV28 and TRBJ2-3, with D possibly being TRBD2 (5 bases). The germline gives CDR1 MDHEN, CDR2 SYDVKM. This CDR3 contains 16 residues. V lost 5 bases and J lost 3, with 18 bases in between. CDR3 sequence reads: CASSPLGVGWTDTQYF. The CDR3 DNA reads TGTGCCAGCAGTCCCCTCGGGGTAGGATGGACAGATACGCAGTATTTT. Based on the CDR3 plus reference TRBV28 and TRBJ2-3, the full variable domain is DVKVTQSSRYLVKRTGEKVFLECVQDMDHENMFWYRQDPGLGLRLIYFSYDVKMKEKGDIPEGYSVSREKKERFSLILESASTNQTSMYLCASSPLGVGWTDTQYFGPGTRLTVL.

This clone occurred many times. The V call is TRBV28, the J call TRBJ1-2; 8 bases line up with TRBD1. The CDR3 sequence is 13 residues long. Germline V gene data show CDR1 as MDHEN and CDR2 as SYDVKM. V trimming: 6 bases; J trimming: 8 bases; junction bases outside the gene matches: 8. The CDR3 protein is CASRTQGGNGYTF. CDR3 in DNA: TGTGCCAGCAGGACACAGGGGGGAAACGGCTACACCTTC.

This clone showed up just once. A read error may produce the germline difference seen at one junction end. CDR3 loop: CASSNRQNANYVYSF. The CDR3 nucleotides are TGTGCCAGTAGTAACAGACAGAACGCTAACTATGTCTACTCCTTC. The chain combines TRBV19 with TRBJ1-2, with TRBD1 as a possible D gene (5 bases). Germline V gives CDR1 LNHDA, CDR2 SQIVND (reference sequence). The CDR3 is made up of 15 amino acids.

This clone was detected only a few times. This may arise from a read error, as a much more abundant clone is one base away. The same CDR3 is also encoded by other DNA sequences in this sample. The chain joins TRBV12-3 or TRBV12-4 to TRBJ2-5; the D gene is possibly TRBD1 (5 bases). The CDR3 has 13 residues. The CDR3 is CASSSGYQETQYF. Here the CDR3 DNA reads TGTGCTAGCAGCTCAGGGTACCAAGAAACCCAGTACTTC.

In its sample, this clone was seen many times. The gene calls are TRBV18 and TRBJ1-5; maybe TRBD1 (5 bases). The CDR3 sequence is 14 residues long. The germline V and J ends were trimmed by 2 bases and 7 bases, with 12 bases remaining between them. Germline V gene sequence: CDR1 KGHSH, CDR2 LQKENI. The CDR3: CASSPLGRDQPQHF. CDR3 bases: TGTGCCAGCTCACCATTGGGGCGAGACCAGCCCCAGCATTTT.

This clone has ten or more counts. The genes are TRBV6-1 and TRBJ2-1; 7 bases are shared with TRBD2. Germline trimming cut 6 bases from V and 6 bases from J; bases unmatched to any gene: 2. The CDR3 consists of 12 residues. Per the germline V gene, CDR1 is MNHNS and CDR2 is SASEGT. The CDR3 DNA follows: TGTGCCAGCAGAAGCGGGGTCAATGAGCAGTTCTTC. Translating gives CASRSGVNEQFF.

In its sample, this clone was seen many times. The V call is TRBV12-3 or TRBV12-4, the J call TRBJ1-4; D is ambiguous. The CDR3 contains 11 residues. Trimming removed 2 bases from V and 7 bases from J, with 2 bases in between. The CDR3 is CASSLSEKLFF. CDR3 sequence (DNA): TGTGCCAGCAGTTTAAGTGAAAAACTGTTTTTT.

This clone was seen many times. This rearrangement joins TRBV6-1 to TRBJ1-1; 7 bases agree with TRBD1. The ends lost 5 bases at V and 1 base at J; junction bases unmatched: 7. This CDR3 contains 15 residues. The germline gives CDR1 MNHNS, CDR2 SASEGT. The CDR3 protein is CASSSRYRGNTEAFF. The CDR3 DNA follows: TGTGCCAGCAGTTCGCGGTACAGGGGGAACACTGAAGCTTTCTTT.

The rearrangement links TRBV5-1 to TRBJ2-7; D assignment may be TRBD1 or TRBD2 (6 bases each). The CDR3 has 15 amino acids. Germline CDR1 SGHRS, CDR2 YFSETQ. Trimming left V 7 bases short and J 2 bases short, with 19 bases between. In DNA form, the CDR3 reads TGCGCCAGCTCCCCGCCGGGGGCCCCCCCCTACGAGCAGTACTTC. Translating gives CASSPPGAPPYEQYF.

This clone is large in the sample. This chain connects TRBV19 to TRBJ2-7; weak D call: TRBD1 (6 bases). This CDR3 spans 15 amino acids. Germline V CDR1 and CDR2: LNHDA, SQIVND (reference sequence). V was trimmed by 6 bases and J by 0 bases, leaving 15 bases between them. CDR3 sequence: CASRKVGDTSYEQYF. The CDR3 DNA is TGTGCCAGTAGGAAAGTCGGGGACACCTCCTACGAGCAGTACTTC.

In this sample, this clone turned up many times. V and J are TRBV7-9 and TRBJ1-6, with D possibly TRBD1 on 5 matching bases. The CDR3 consists of 15 residues. CDR1 and CDR2 (germline): SEHNR, FQNEAQ (reference sequence). V was shortened by 2 bases and J by 6 bases, with 11 bases between the two germline ends. In DNA, the CDR3 is TGTGCCAGCAGCTTAAGAGGGACGGCTAATTCACCCCTCCACTTT. Translated, it gives CASSLRGTANSPLHF.

Of note for this clone: A read error may account for a junction end that differs from germline. This sequence joins TRBV28 and TRBJ2-1; 8 bases map to TRBD2. In germline, CDR1 is MDHEN, CDR2 SYDVKM. This CDR3 contains 13 residues. The CDR3 region has the DNA TGTGCCAGCAGTTTAGTGACTAGCGCGGAGCAGCTCTTC. Translation: CASSLVTSAEQLF.

V is TRBV11-3 and J is TRBJ1-6; D unresolved. V lost 6 bases and J lost 8, with 14 bases in between. CDR3 length: 14 residues. Germline-derived CDR1 and CDR2 are SGHNT and YENEEA. CDR3: CASSRRRNDSPLHF. CDR3 DNA: TGTGCCAGCAGTCGTCGGAGGAACGATTCACCCCTCCACTTT. The full variable domain, in which reference TRBV11-3 and TRBJ1-6 provide the parts outside the CDR3, is EAGVVQSPRYKIIEKKQPVAFWCNPISGHNTLYWYLQNLGQGPELLIRYENEEAVDDSQLPKDRFSAERLKGVDSTLKIQPAELGDSAVYLCASSRRRNDSPLHFGNGTRLTVT.

This sequence joins TRBV20-1 and TRBJ2-3; 7 bases match TRBD2. The germline gives CDR1 DFQATT, CDR2 SNEGSKA (reference sequence). The CDR3 has 15 residues. The V segment lost 6 bases and the J segment 4 bases; nucleotides outside the gene matches: 13. CDR3 residues: CSASLEAGRADTQYF. Written as DNA, the CDR3 is TGCAGTGCCTCCTTAGAGGCAGGGAGGGCAGATACGCAGTATTTT.